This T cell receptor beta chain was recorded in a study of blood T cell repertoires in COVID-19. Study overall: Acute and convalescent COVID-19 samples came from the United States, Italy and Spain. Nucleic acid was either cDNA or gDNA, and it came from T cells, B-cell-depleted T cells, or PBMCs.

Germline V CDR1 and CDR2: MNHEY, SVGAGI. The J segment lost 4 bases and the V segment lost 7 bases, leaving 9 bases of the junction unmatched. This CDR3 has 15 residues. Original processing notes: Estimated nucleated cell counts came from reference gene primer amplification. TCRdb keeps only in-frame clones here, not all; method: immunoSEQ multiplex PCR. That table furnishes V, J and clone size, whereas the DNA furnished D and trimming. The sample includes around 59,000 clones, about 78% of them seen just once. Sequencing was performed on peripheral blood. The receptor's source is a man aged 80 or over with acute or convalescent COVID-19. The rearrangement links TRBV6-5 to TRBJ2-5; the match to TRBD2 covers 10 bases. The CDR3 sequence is CASTPSGRAGETQYF. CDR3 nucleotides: TGTGCCAGCACACCTAGCGGGAGAGCGGGAGAGACCCAGTACTTC.